A single sample is the source of the 30 T cell receptor beta chains below, sequenced in a study of response to subunit inactivated influenza vaccine. TCRdb fed the RT-PCR reads into MiXCR, producing one record per CDR3 protein. Here the sample spans more than 400,000 distinct CDR3 sequences, around 7.7% being singletons. The sample here was PBMCs from blood, taken approximately 25 months after vaccination. All receptors derive from a man aged 45 to 70 who received an inactivated influenza vaccine.

This clonotype was detected only a few times. In DNA, the CDR3 is TGTGCCAGCAGCGTAGCTCAGGAGGCAGATACGCAGTATTTT. It is translated as CASSVAQEADTQYF. V usage is TRBV9 and J usage is TRBJ2-3; a possible D gene is TRBD2 (5 bases). This CDR3 is built from 14 residues. V was trimmed by 0 bases and J by 4 bases, leaving 9 bases between them. Per the germline V gene, CDR1 is SGDLS and CDR2 is YYNGEE.

The table lists this clonotype with many counts. The J gene is TRBJ1-1, the V gene TRBV7-2; D is perhaps TRBD1 (5 bases). V gave up 0 bases and J gave up 1 base, with 9 bases separating them. Germline V CDR1 and CDR2: SGHTA, FQGNSA. The CDR3 runs 15 residues. CDR3 region: CASSLAIDRNTEAFF. CDR3 nucleotides: TGTGCCAGCAGCTTAGCAATTGACAGGAACACTGAAGCTTTCTTT. The full variable domain, with the rest looked up from reference TRBV7-2 and TRBJ1-1, is GAGVSQSPSNKVTEKGKDVELRCDPISGHTALYWYRQSLGQGLEFLIYFQGNSAPDKSGLPSDRFSAERTGGSVSTLTIQRTQQEDSAVYLCASSLAIDRNTEAFFGQGTRLTVV.

This clonotype turned up a few times. The CDR3 DNA is TGCAGCGCGACTGGACTAGGCTCCTACAATGAGCAGTTCTTC. Amino acid sequence: CSATGLGSYNEQFF. The chain employs TRBV29-1 and TRBJ2-1, with TRBD2 matching 7 bases. The V gene end was trimmed by 7 bases and the J gene end by 0 bases; junction bases not matched to a gene: 6. This CDR3 spans 14 amino acids. Germline CDR1 reads SQVTM; CDR2 reads ANQGSEA.

This clonotype appeared a few times. V usage is TRBV5-1 and J usage is TRBJ2-5; a possible D gene is TRBD2 (6 bases). This CDR3 spans 15 amino acids. Trimming took 1 base from V and 2 from J, leaving 12 bases between them. Germline V gene sequence: CDR1 SGHRS, CDR2 YFSETQ. The CDR3, as DNA: TGCGCCAGCAGCTTGCAACCGGGAGATCAAGAGACCCAGTACTTC. Protein: CASSLQPGDQETQYF.

This chain connects TRBV12-3 or TRBV12-4 to TRBJ2-1, with TRBD1 matching 12 bases. Losses at the gene ends were 6 bases for V and 12 bases for J; bases not matched to a gene: 3. The CDR3 covers 12 residues. The CDR3 is CASRGQGARQFF. The CDR3 DNA reads TGTGCCAGCAGGGGACAGGGGGCAAGGCAGTTCTTC.

V and J are TRBV10-3 and TRBJ2-5; 7 bases match TRBD2. J lost 4 bases, V lost 4 bases, and 3 bases had no gene match. The CDR3 is made up of 13 amino acids. CDR1 ENHRY and CDR2 SYGVKD come from the germline V gene. CDR3 nucleotide sequence: TGTGCCATCAGTGTGGGGGAGGGAGAGACCCAGTACTTC. Translated, it gives CAISVGEGETQYF.

This clonotype was seen at least ten times. The chain is built from TRBV12-3 or TRBV12-4 and TRBJ2-3, with D maybe TRBD2 (6 bases). Trimming shortened V by 8 bases and J by 0 bases, and 15 bases separated the two germline ends. This CDR3 has 15 amino acids. For the CDR3, the DNA is TGTGCCAGCGGAGGGAAGTCCACTAGCACAGATACGCAGTATTTT. Translated: CASGGKSTSTDTQYF.

This clonotype was seen ten or more times. The chain carries TRBV14 and TRBJ1-6, with a tentative D call TRBD1 (6 bases). Germline lookup yields CDR1 SGHDN and CDR2 FVKESK. The CDR3 is 15 amino acids. V lost 4 bases and J 6 bases, leaving 13 bases between the germline ends. This CDR3 is CASSRTTGTNSPLHF. The CDR3 DNA is TGTGCCAGCAGCCGAACGACAGGAACTAATTCACCCCTCCACTTT.

The chain is built from TRBV20-1 and TRBJ2-3, with TRBD2 matching over 10 bases. Germline CDR1 reads DFQATT; CDR2 reads SNEGSKA (reference sequence). With 6 bases clipped from V and 0 bases from J, the junction kept 9 bases outside the gene matches. CDR3 length equals 16 residues. CDR3 sequence: CSAPRGLASSTDTQYF. CDR3 nucleotides: TGCAGTGCCCCCCGGGGACTAGCGAGTAGCACAGATACGCAGTATTTT.

This clonotype has at least ten counts. V is TRBV6-5 and J is TRBJ2-5; D is possibly TRBD1 (6 bases). The CDR3 has 15 residues. Trimming took off 0 bases at V and 4 bases at J, with 12 bases between the two ends. CDR1 and CDR2 (germline): MNHEY, SVGAGI. CDR3 sequence (DNA): TGTGCCAGCAGTTACTCCTACAGGGCGGGAGAGACCCAGTACTTC. Its translation is CASSYSYRAGETQYF.

This rearrangement joins TRBV5-1 to TRBJ2-7; 9 nucleotides line up with TRBD1. This CDR3 contains 17 residues. The V gene end was trimmed by 4 bases and the J gene end by 2 bases; junction bases not matched to a gene: 13. Per germline, CDR1 SGHRS and CDR2 YFSETQ. The DNA of the CDR3 is TGCGCCAGCAGCCTCTTTTCTACGACAGGGGGTGCCTACGAGCAGTACTTC. Translation gives CASSLFSTTGGAYEQYF.

In its sample, this clonotype was seen a few times. The chain uses TRBV10-3 and TRBJ1-1; the D gene is possibly TRBD1 (5 bases). Germline V gene lookup returns CDR1 ENHRY and CDR2 SYGVKD. Trimming took off 4 bases at V and 2 bases at J, with 11 bases between the two ends. This CDR3 comprises 14 residues. The DNA of the CDR3 is TGTGCCATCAGTGGCCCGACAGATAACACTGAAGCTTTCTTT. It codes for CAISGPTDNTEAFF.

This clonotype was observed at least ten times. The chain carries TRBV12-3 or TRBV12-4 and TRBJ2-3; D is perhaps TRBD1 (5 bases). The CDR3 covers 12 residues. Written as DNA, the CDR3 is TGTGCTACCAGGGTGAGCACAGATACGCAGTATTTT. Protein: CATRVSTDTQYF.

This clonotype was counted only a few times. The chain carries TRBV7-9 and TRBJ2-3, with 11 bases fitting TRBD2. The J segment lost 0 bases and the V segment lost 5 bases, leaving 7 bases of the junction unmatched. In germline, CDR1 is SEHNR, CDR2 FQNEAQ (reference sequence). The CDR3 spans 17 residues. The CDR3 DNA follows: TGTGCCAGCAGCGGGACTAGCGGAACTTCTAGCACAGATACGCAGTATTTT. Its protein product is CASSGTSGTSSTDTQYF.

The sample holds many counts of this clonotype. V usage is TRBV4-3 and J usage is TRBJ2-1; D uncertain. The CDR3 length is 15 residues. CDR1 LGHNA and CDR2 YSLEER come from the germline V gene. Trimming took off 0 bases at V and 2 bases at J, with 8 bases between the two ends. The CDR3 sequence: CASSQDSRPYNEQFF. For the CDR3, the DNA is TGCGCCAGCAGCCAAGATTCCAGACCCTACAATGAGCAGTTCTTC.

This clonotype was observed a handful of times. CDR3 sequence reads: CSARDRISGYYTEAFF. DNA of the CDR3: TGCAGTGCTAGAGATCGTATCTCGGGATACTACACTGAAGCTTTCTTT. The chain joins TRBV20-1 to TRBJ1-1; D is uncertain. V lost 0 bases and J 3 bases, leaving 17 bases between the germline ends. The CDR3 contains 16 residues. Germline V gene data show CDR1 as DFQATT and CDR2 as SNEGSKA (reference sequence).

This clonotype came up a few times. The rearrangement joins TRBV3-1 to TRBJ1-2; the match to TRBD1 covers 7 bases. The germline gives CDR1 LGHDT, CDR2 YNNKEL (reference sequence). The CDR3 loop spans 13 amino acids. Losses at the gene ends were 3 bases for V and 8 bases for J; bases not matched to a gene: 6. CDR3 sequence reads: CASSHPRQGGYTF. CDR3 in DNA: TGTGCCAGCAGCCACCCCAGACAGGGCGGCTACACCTTC. Together with reference TRBV3-1 and TRBJ1-2, the CDR3 gives the full variable domain: DTAVSQTPKYLVTQMGNDKSIKCEQNLGHDTMYWYKQDSKKFLKIMFSYNNKELIINETVPNRFSPKSPDKAHLNLHINSLELGDSAVYFCASSHPRQGGYTFGSGTRLTVV.

V is TRBV11-2 and J is TRBJ2-2; D is ambiguous. Germline CDR1 is SGHAT and CDR2 is FQNNGV. Trimming pared 0 bases from V and 4 bases from J, leaving 9 bases between. The CDR3 runs 15 residues. The CDR3 DNA is TGTGCCAGCAGCTTAGACGCACTTGGCACCGGGGAGCTGTTTTTT. This sequence encodes CASSLDALGTGELFF.

This chain links TRBV20-1 with TRBJ2-6, with 12 positions matching TRBD1. The germline V gene encodes CDR1 DFQATT and CDR2 SNEGSKA (reference sequence). The CDR3 is 18 amino acids. Trimming took 5 bases from V and 4 from J; bases not matched to a gene: 12. The chain's CDR3 is CSAPRLGQGAGGANVLTF. CDR3 in DNA: TGCAGTGCTCCCCGGCTGGGACAGGGGGCGGGGGGGGCCAACGTCCTGACTTTC.

The V call is TRBV6-2 or TRBV6-3, the J call TRBJ1-2, with D unresolved. CDR1 and CDR2 from the germline V gene are MNHEY and SVGEGT. V lost 4 bases and J lost 3, with 9 bases in between. The CDR3 length is 13 residues. In DNA form, the CDR3 reads TGTGCCAGCAGTTCAAGGCCCTACTATGGCTACACCTTC. This encodes CASSSRPYYGYTF.

In this sample, this clonotype turned up many times. V gene TRBV7-2 combines with J gene TRBJ2-1; tentatively, D is TRBD1 or TRBD2 (5 bases each). Deletions cut 5 bases from V and 6 bases from J, with 14 bases between. CDR3 length equals 14 residues. The germline CDR1 and CDR2 sequences are SGHTA and FQGNSA. CDR3 protein: CASSLPKGSNEQFF. The CDR3, as DNA: TGTGCCAGCAGCCTTCCTAAGGGGAGCAATGAGCAGTTCTTC.

This clonotype appeared a few times. V is TRBV15 and J is TRBJ2-3, with 7 bases that match TRBD1. V gave up 1 base and J gave up 5 bases; unmatched junction bases: 9. Germline loops: CDR1 LNHNV, CDR2 YYDKDF (reference sequence). The CDR3 runs 16 residues. The CDR3 sequence: CATSRVRDSVKDTQYF. CDR3 in DNA: TGTGCCACCAGCAGAGTTCGGGACAGTGTTAAAGATACGCAGTATTTT.

In its sample, this clonotype was seen a few times. The CDR3 coding sequence is TGCATGGCCCTTGGCGGGAGCTCCTACGAGCAGTACTTC. Amino acids: CMALGGSSYEQYF. The chain uses TRBV20-1 and TRBJ2-7; TRBD2 agrees at 7 bases. The CDR3 loop spans 13 amino acids. Germline V gives CDR1 DFQATT, CDR2 SNEGSKA (reference sequence).

A few counts support this clonotype. V gene TRBV6-2 or TRBV6-3 combines with J gene TRBJ1-1, with D tentatively TRBD1 (6 bases). CDR3 length: 14 residues. Trimming left V 5 bases short and J 3 bases short, with 13 bases between. Germline V CDR1 and CDR2: MNHEY, SVGEGT. The CDR3 loop reads CASSLPQGYTEAFF. The CDR3 DNA reads as TGTGCCAGCAGTCTGCCACAGGGCTACACTGAAGCTTTCTTT.

In its sample, this clonotype was seen many times. The chain joins TRBV7-2 to TRBJ2-3; a possible D gene is TRBD1 (6 bases). The V gene's germline CDR1 is SGHTA and CDR2 FQGNSA. The CDR3 is made up of 15 amino acids. V lost 5 bases and J lost 0, with 12 bases in between. For the CDR3, the DNA is TGTGCCAGCAGCAACAGACAGGTTAGCACAGATACGCAGTATTTT. This sequence encodes CASSNRQVSTDTQYF.

This clonotype showed up many times. V usage is TRBV7-2 and J usage is TRBJ1-1; D perhaps matches TRBD1 (5 bases). Between the trimmed V and J ends, which lost 3 bases and 4 bases, there was a span of 9 bases. Germline V lookup: CDR1 SGHTA, CDR2 FQGNSA. CDR3 length equals 13 residues. The chain's CDR3 is CASSFGTFTEAFF. CDR3 in DNA: TGTGCCAGCAGCTTCGGGACCTTCACTGAAGCTTTCTTT.

The gene calls are TRBV15 and TRBJ2-7; TRBD1 aligns across 9 bases. Germline CDR1 is LNHNV and CDR2 is YYDKDF (reference sequence). The J segment lost 3 bases and the V segment lost 6 bases, leaving 6 bases of the junction unmatched. The CDR3 spans 14 residues. The CDR3 reads CATSTGTGRYEQYF. In DNA, the CDR3 is TGTGCCACCAGTACCGGGACAGGGCGCTACGAGCAGTACTTC.

The chain is built from TRBV30 and TRBJ2-5, with D perhaps matching TRBD2 (7 bases). Trimming stripped 1 base from V and 2 bases from J, with 14 bases between. The CDR3 has 15 amino acids. Germline V gene lookup returns CDR1 GTSNPN and CDR2 SVGIG (reference sequence). The CDR3 bases are TGTGCCTGGAGTGGGGGGGGCAGCCCACAAGAGACCCAGTACTTC. Encoded protein: CAWSGGGSPQETQYF.

A few counts support this clonotype. The chain joins TRBV4-3 to TRBJ2-7; D gene unclear. Trimming pared 0 bases from V and 4 bases from J, leaving 10 bases between. Germline CDR1 and CDR2: LGHNA and YSLEER. The CDR3 spans 14 residues. The CDR3 loop is CASSQDVGRYEQYF. The CDR3 coding sequence is TGCGCCAGCAGCCAAGATGTAGGGCGATACGAGCAGTACTTC.

The chain has TRBV20-1 and TRBJ2-2, with 8 nucleotides matching TRBD2. V shed 0 bases, J shed 7 bases, and the junction held 7 bases outside the gene matches. In germline, CDR1 is DFQATT, CDR2 SNEGSKA (reference sequence). The CDR3 contains 15 residues. The CDR3 loop reads CSARDRSGSSGELFF. For the CDR3, the DNA is TGCAGTGCTAGAGATCGCAGCGGGAGCAGCGGGGAGCTGTTTTTT.